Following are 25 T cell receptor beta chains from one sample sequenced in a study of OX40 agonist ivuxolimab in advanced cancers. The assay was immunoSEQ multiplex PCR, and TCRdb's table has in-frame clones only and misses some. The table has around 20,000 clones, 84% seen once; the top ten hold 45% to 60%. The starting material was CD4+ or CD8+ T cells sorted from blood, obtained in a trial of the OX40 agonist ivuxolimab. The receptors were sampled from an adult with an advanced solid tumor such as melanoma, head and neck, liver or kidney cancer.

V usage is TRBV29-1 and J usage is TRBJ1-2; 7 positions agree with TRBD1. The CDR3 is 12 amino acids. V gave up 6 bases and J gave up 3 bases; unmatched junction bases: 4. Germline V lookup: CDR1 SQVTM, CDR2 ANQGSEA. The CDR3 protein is CSVPQGDYGYTF. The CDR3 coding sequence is TGCAGCGTCCCCCAGGGGGACTATGGCTACACCTTC.

In DNA form, the CDR3 reads TGCAGCGTTGAAGATCCTAGCGGGGGGGCCATCAGCTATGAGCAGTTCTTC. It encodes CSVEDPSGGAISYEQFF. The chain employs TRBV29-1 and TRBJ2-1, with 12 bases identical to TRBD2. The CDR3 contains 17 residues. In germline, CDR1 is SQVTM, CDR2 ANQGSEA. The V gene end was trimmed by 0 bases and the J gene end by 8 bases; junction bases not matched to a gene: 11.

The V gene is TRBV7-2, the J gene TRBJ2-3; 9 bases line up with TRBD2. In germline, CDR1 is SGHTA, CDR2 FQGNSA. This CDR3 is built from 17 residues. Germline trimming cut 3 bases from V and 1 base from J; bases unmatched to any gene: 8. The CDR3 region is CASSFGLGTSRTDTQYF. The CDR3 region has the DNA TGTGCCAGCAGCTTTGGGCTGGGGACTAGCCGCACAGATACGCAGTATTTT.

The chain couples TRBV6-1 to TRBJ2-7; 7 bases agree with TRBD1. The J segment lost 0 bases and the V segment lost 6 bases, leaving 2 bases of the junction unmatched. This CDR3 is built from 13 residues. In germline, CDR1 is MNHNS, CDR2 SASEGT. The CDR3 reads CASRTGSSYEQYF. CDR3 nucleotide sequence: TGTGCCAGCAGGACAGGGTCCTCCTACGAGCAGTACTTC.

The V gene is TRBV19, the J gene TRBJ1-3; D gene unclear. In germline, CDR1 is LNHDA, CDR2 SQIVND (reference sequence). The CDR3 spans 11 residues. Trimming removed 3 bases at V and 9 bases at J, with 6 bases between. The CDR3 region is CASSISPTIYF. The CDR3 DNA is TGTGCCAGTAGTATCTCGCCCACCATATATTTT.

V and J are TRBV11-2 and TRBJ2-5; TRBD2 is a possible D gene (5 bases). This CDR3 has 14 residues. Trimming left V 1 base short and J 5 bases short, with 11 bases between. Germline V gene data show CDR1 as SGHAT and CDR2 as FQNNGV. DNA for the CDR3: TGTGCCAGCAGCTTAGGAACTTGGACTGAGACCCAGTACTTC. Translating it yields CASSLGTWTETQYF.

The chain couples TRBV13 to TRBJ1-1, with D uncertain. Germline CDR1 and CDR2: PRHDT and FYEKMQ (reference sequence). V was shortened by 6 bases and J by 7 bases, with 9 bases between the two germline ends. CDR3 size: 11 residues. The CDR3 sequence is CASSEAYEAFF. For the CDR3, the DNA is TGTGCCAGCAGTGAAGCGTATGAAGCTTTCTTT.

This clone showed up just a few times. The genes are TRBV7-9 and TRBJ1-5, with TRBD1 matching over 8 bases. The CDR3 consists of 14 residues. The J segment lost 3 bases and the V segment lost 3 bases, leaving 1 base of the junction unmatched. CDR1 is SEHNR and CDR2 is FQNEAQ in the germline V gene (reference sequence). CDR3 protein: CASSLTGVNQPQHF. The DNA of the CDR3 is TGTGCCAGCAGCTTGACAGGGGTCAATCAGCCCCAGCATTTT.

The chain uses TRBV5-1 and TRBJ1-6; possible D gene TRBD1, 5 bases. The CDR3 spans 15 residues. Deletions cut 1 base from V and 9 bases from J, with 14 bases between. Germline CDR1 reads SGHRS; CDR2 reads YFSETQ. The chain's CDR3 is CASSLNPEGSSPLHF. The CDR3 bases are TGCGCCAGCAGCTTGAATCCGGAGGGGTCTTCACCCCTCCACTTT.

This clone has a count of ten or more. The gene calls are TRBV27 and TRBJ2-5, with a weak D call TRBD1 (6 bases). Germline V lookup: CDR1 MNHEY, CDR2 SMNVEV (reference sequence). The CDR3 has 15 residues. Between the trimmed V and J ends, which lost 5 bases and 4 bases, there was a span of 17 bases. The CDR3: CASSLTGNLRETQYF. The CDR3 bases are TGTGCCAGCAGTCTTACAGGGAATTTGAGAGAGACCCAGTACTTC.

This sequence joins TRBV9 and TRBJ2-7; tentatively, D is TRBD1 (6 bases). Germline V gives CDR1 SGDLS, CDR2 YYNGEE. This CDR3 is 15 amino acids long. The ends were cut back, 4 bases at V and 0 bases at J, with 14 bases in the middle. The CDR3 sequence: CASSRGQDSSYEQYF. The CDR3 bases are TGTGCCAGCAGCCGAGGGCAGGACAGCTCCTACGAGCAGTACTTC.

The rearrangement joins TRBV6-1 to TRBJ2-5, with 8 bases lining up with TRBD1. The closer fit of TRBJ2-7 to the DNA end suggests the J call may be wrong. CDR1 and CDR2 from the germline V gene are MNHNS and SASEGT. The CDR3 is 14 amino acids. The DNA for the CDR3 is TGTGCCAGCAGTGAGGACAGGGCTGTCTTCGAGCAGTACTTC. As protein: CASSEDRAVFEQYF.

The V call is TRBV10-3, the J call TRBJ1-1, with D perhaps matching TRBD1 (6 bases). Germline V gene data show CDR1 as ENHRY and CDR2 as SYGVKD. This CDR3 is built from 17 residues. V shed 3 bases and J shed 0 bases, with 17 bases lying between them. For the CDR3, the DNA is TGTGCCATCAGTGACCCTACTGGGGGGCTGGTGAACACTGAAGCTTTCTTT. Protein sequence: CAISDPTGGLVNTEAFF.

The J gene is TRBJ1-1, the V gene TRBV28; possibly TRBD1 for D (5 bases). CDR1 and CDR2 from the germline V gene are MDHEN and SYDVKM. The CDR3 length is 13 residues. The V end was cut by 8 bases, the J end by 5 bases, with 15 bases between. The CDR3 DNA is TGTGCCAGCCAAGACCAGGGTGGGACTGAAGCTTTCTTT. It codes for CASQDQGGTEAFF.

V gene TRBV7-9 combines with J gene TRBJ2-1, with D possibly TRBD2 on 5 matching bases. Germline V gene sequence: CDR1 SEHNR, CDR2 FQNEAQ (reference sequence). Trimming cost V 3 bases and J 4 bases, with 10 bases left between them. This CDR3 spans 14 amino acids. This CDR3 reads CASSFIEGYNEQFF. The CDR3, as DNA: TGTGCCAGCAGCTTCATTGAGGGTTACAATGAGCAGTTCTTC.

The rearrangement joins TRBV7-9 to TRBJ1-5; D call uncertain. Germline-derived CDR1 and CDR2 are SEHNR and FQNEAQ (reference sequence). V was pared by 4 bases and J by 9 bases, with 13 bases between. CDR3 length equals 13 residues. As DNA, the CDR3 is TGTGCCAGCAGCTCGGACCGGCTCCTGCCCCAGCATTTT. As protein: CASSSDRLLPQHF.

In DNA form, the CDR3 reads TGTGCCAGCAGCTTGGGACTTAGTGGACAGGAACACGAGCAGTACTTC. This gives the protein CASSLGLSGQEHEQYF. This rearrangement joins TRBV7-2 to TRBJ2-7; D may be TRBD1 (7 bases). V lost 3 bases and J 5 bases, leaving 20 bases between the germline ends. Per germline, CDR1 SGHTA and CDR2 FQGNSA. The CDR3 runs 16 residues.

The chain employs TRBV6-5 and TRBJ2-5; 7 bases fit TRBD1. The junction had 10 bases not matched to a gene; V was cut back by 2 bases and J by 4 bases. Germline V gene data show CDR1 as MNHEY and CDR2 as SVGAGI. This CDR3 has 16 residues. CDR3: CASSYLRDRIGETQYF. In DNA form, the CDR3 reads TGTGCCAGCAGTTACCTCCGGGACAGAATTGGAGAGACCCAGTACTTC.

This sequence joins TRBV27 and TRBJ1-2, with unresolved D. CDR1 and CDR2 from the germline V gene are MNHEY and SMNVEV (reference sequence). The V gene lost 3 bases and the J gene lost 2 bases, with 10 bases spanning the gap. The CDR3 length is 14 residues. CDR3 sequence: CASSFQAANYGYTF. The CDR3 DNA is TGTGCCAGCAGTTTTCAGGCGGCGAACTATGGCTACACCTTC.

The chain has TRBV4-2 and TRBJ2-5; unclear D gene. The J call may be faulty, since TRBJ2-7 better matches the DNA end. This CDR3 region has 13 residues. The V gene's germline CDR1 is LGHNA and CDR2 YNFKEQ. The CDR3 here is CASSPFGPGEQYF. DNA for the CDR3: TGTGCCAGCAGCCCGTTTGGGCCAGGCGAGCAGTACTTC.

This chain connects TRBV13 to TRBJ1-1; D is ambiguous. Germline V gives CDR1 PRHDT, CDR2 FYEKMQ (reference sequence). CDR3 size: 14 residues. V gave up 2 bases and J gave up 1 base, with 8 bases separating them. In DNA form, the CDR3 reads TGTGCCAGCAGCTTAATGGGAGGGAACACTGAAGCTTTCTTT. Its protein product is CASSLMGGNTEAFF.

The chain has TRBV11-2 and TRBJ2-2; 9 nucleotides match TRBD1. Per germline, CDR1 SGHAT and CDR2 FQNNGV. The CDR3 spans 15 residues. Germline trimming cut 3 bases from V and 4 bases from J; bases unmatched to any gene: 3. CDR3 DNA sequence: TGTGCCAGCAGCTTGGGGACAGGGAGCACCGGGGAGCTGTTTTTT. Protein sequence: CASSLGTGSTGELFF.

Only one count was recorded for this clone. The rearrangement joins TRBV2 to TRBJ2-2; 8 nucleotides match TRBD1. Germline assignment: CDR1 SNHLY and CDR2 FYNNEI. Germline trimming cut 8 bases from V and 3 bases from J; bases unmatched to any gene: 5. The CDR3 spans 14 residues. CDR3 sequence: CASDRGSDTGELFF. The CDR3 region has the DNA TGTGCCAGCGACAGGGGATCGGACACCGGGGAGCTGTTTTTT.

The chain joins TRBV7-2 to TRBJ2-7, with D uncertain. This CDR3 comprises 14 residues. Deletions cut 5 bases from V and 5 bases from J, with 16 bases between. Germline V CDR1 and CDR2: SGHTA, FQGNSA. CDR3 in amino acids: CASSLGGSSHEQYF. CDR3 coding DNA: TGTGCCAGCAGCCTCGGCGGCAGCTCTCACGAGCAGTACTTC.

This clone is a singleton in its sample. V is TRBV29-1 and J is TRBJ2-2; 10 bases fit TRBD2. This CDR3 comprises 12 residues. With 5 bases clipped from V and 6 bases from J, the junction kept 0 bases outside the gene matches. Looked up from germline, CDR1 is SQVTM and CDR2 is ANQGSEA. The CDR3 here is CSVSGGAGELFF. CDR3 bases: TGCAGCGTTAGCGGGGGGGCCGGGGAGCTGTTTTTT.